This TCR beta chain was identified in a study of CD8+ T cells in alopecia areata. Treatment: oral pan-JAK inhibitor, 5-10 mg twice daily. Those with alopecia areata gave lesional scalp punch biopsies and peripheral blood. A few counts support this clone. What it recognizes is unknown. Study-wide results and limits: Both scalp clonality and the expanded CD8+ clones among the top 100 showed a significant decrease with tofacitinib. Clonality in lesional scalp, especially alopecia totalis/universalis, exceeded that of normal scalp. Many expanded lesional clones persisted in scalp and blood during tofacitinib.

Germline assignment: CDR1 MNHEY and CDR2 SMNVEV (reference sequence). With 9 bases removed from V and 1 base from J, the gap between germline ends came to 12 bases. The CDR3 has 13 residues. Following RNA extraction, reverse transcription yielded cDNA that acted as the sequencing template. Repertoires were generated with immunoSEQ multiplex PCR, while TCRdb's copy carries only in-frame clones and drops some. The table records hundreds of thousands of clones, 55% to 75% of them present only once. This clonotype originated in a human donor with alopecia areata. The chain recombines TRBV27 with TRBJ1-1, with a tentative D call TRBD1 (6 bases). Material: CD4+ T cells sorted from blood, obtained at week 24, from a patient treated with tofacitinib. CDR3 nucleotide sequence: TGTGCCAGTTGGGACACCTCGAACACTGAAGCTTTCTTT. This encodes CASWDTSNTEAFF.